This T cell receptor (beta chain) was retrieved from a study of OX40 agonist ivuxolimab in advanced cancers. In regard to this clone: Its target is unknown.

Clones were sequenced by immunoSEQ multiplex PCR, and TCRdb holds only the in-frame ones, with some missing. The sample holds approximately 35,000 clones, 80% seen once. The length of the CDR3 is 12 residues. Germline V gene data show CDR1 as SQVTM and CDR2 as ANQGSEA. The junction had 3 bases not matched to a gene; V was cut back by 7 bases and J by 3 bases. Overall study findings and caveats: Expanded clones were, on average, more numerous among CD8+ T cells than CD4+.

The chain is built from TRBV29-1 and TRBJ2-7; 10 bases are a match to TRBD2. This sequence was found in an adult with an advanced solid tumor such as melanoma, head and neck, liver or kidney cancer. The sequenced sample was CD4+ or CD8+ T cells sorted from blood, obtained in a trial of the OX40 agonist ivuxolimab. CDR3: CSEGTSDYEQYF. CDR3 nucleotide sequence: TGCAGCGAAGGGACTAGCGACTACGAGCAGTACTTC.